These T cell receptor beta chains were read from a single sample in a study of blood T cell repertoires in COVID-19. Some clones are missing from TCRdb's copy, which holds only in-frame ones; the method was immunoSEQ multiplex PCR. Of some 140,000 clones in the sample, about three quarters were seen once. Sample: peripheral blood. These receptors originate from a man at least 80 years old with acute or convalescent COVID-19. CDR3s include the opening cysteine and the closing phenylalanine or tryptophan. A D gene is named only where the DNA matches it firmly. Size tells how often a clone was seen (once, few, many) or the class of an expanded clone, and some rows leave it out.

TRBV5-4,TRBJ1-4,-,-,CASSFSGASEKLFF,TGTGCCAGCAGCTTTTCAGGGGCAAGTGAAAAACTGTTTTTT
TRBV7-2,TRBJ1-5,-,-,CASSLVGGMSNQPQHF,TGTGCCAGCAGCTTAGTAGGAGGGATGAGCAATCAGCCCCAGCATTTT
TRBV4-3,TRBJ2-2,-,-,CASSLTYGGNTGELFF,TGCGCCAGCAGCCTAACCTACGGGGGGAACACCGGGGAGCTGTTTTTT
TRBV24-1,TRBJ2-1,TRBD1,few,CATGTGGSSYNEQFF,TGTGCCACCGGAACAGGGGGCTCCTCCTACAATGAGCAGTTCTTC
TRBV7-3,TRBJ1-5,TRBD1,-,CASSSGTGRPQHF,TGTGCCAGCAGCTCAGGGACAGGGAGACCCCAGCATTTT
TRBV6-1,TRBJ2-3,TRBD1,few,CASSEQGADTQYF,TGTGCCAGCAGTGAACAGGGGGCAGATACGCAGTATTTT
TRBV4-2,TRBJ2-6,-,-,CASSQAGSGANVLTF,TGTGCCAGCAGCCAAGCCGGTTCGGGGGCCAACGTCCTGACTTTC
TRBV18,TRBJ1-3,-,-,CASSPGRTGNTIYF,TGTGCCAGCTCACCGGGCAGAACTGGAAACACCATATATTTT
TRBV7-2,TRBJ1-2,-,-,CASSSRQLVTNYGYTF,TGTGCCAGCAGCTCAAGACAGCTAGTTACTAACTATGGCTACACCTTC
TRBV7-2,TRBJ1-5,-,-,CASSPSGAIEQPQHF,TGTGCCAGCAGCCCGAGCGGGGCAATCGAGCAGCCCCAGCATTTT
TRBV14,TRBJ1-4,-,-,CASSRFPRTDDEKLFF,TGTGCCAGCAGCCGATTCCCCCGGACAGACGATGAAAAACTGTTTTTT
TRBV28,TRBJ1-2,TRBD1,-,CASSSRTGGNYGYTF,TGTGCCAGCAGTTCCCGGACAGGGGGCAACTATGGCTACACCTTC
TRBV27,TRBJ2-1,-,few,CAAATGSYNEQFF,TGTGCCGCCGCGACTGGGTCCTACAATGAGCAGTTCTTC
TRBV11-1,TRBJ1-1,-,-,CASSLASLDTEAFF,TGTGCCAGCAGCTTAGCCTCTCTCGACACTGAAGCTTTCTTT
TRBV2,TRBJ2-5,TRBD2,many,CASRSGLAGAGGQETQYF,TGTGCCAGCAGGTCGGGACTAGCGGGGGCGGGTGGCCAAGAGACCCAGTACTTC
TRBV30,TRBJ2-7,-,-,CAWGSLGDEQYF,TGTGCCTGGGGCTCCCTAGGGGACGAGCAGTACTTC
TRBV2,TRBJ2-7,-,-,CVSMQNPGGRKEQYF,TGTGTCAGCATGCAGAACCCGGGGGGCCGTAAAGAGCAGTACTTC
TRBV18,TRBJ1-5,-,-,CASSPLANQPQHF,TGTGCCAGCTCACCATTGGCTAATCAGCCCCAGCATTTT
TRBV5-1,TRBJ2-5,-,few,CASSLTGPGETQYF,TGCGCCAGCAGCTTGACGGGCCCAGGGGAGACCCAGTACTTC
TRBV29-1,TRBJ1-1,-,-,CSVHRVTEAFF,TGCAGCGTCCACAGGGTAACTGAAGCTTTCTTT
TRBV7-6,TRBJ2-7,TRBD2,-,CASSSLAGGGGGEQYF,TGTGCCAGCAGCTCTCTTGCGGGAGGGGGAGGGGGCGAGCAGTACTTC
TRBV2,TRBJ2-2,TRBD1,-,CASSLGQGVGTGELFF,TGTGCCAGCAGTCTGGGACAGGGAGTCGGCACCGGGGAGCTGTTTTTT
TRBV5-6,TRBJ1-1,-,-,CASSQLGLGTGEAFF,TGTGCCAGCAGTCAACTCGGACTGGGAACGGGTGAAGCTTTCTTT
TRBV5-1,TRBJ2-6,-,-,CASSPNPPSSGANVLTF,TGCGCCAGCAGCCCGAACCCCCCGAGCTCTGGGGCCAACGTCCTGACTTTC
TRBV5-1,TRBJ2-5,TRBD1,-,CASSVRQGKETQYF,TGCGCCAGCAGCGTACGACAGGGGAAAGAGACCCAGTACTTC
TRBV7-2,TRBJ2-5,-,-,CASSLGGQSQETQYF,TGTGCCAGCAGCTTAGGCGGGCAAAGCCAAGAGACCCAGTACTTC
TRBV7-9,TRBJ2-2,-,few,CASSPGTPNTGELFF,TGTGCCAGCAGCCCCGGGACACCCAACACCGGGGAGCTGTTTTTT
TRBV7-8,TRBJ2-5,-,-,CASSPHSGYRFETQYF,TGTGCCAGCAGCCCGCATTCAGGGTATCGGTTCGAGACCCAGTACTTC
TRBV5-3,TRBJ2-1,TRBD2,few,CARSLTRTSGAAEQFF,TGTGCCAGAAGCTTGACGAGGACTAGCGGGGCGGCTGAGCAGTTCTTC
TRBV13,TRBJ1-2,-,-,CASYNVDLLSGGYTF,TGTGCCAGTTATAATGTGGACCTCCTGAGCGGGGGCTACACCTTC
TRBV6-4,TRBJ2-5,-,-,CASSEEYRDETQYF,TGTGCCAGCAGTGAAGAGTACAGAGACGAGACCCAGTACTTC
TRBV9,TRBJ2-2,-,once,CASTQGSTGELFF,TGTGCCAGCACACAGGGTTCCACCGGGGAGCTGTTTTTT
TRBV12-3/TRBV12-4,TRBJ2-7,TRBD1,-,CASSRGLYEQYF,TGTGCCAGCAGCAGGGGGCTCTACGAGCAGTACTTC
TRBV10-2,TRBJ2-3,TRBD1,-,CASRDRGPLETHRLGQYF,TGCGCCAGCAGGGACAGGGGACCCCTTGAAACCCACAGGCTTGGGCAGTATTTT
TRBV18,TRBJ2-3,-,-,CASSPPRGTDTQYF,TGTGCCAGCTCACCACCGCGAGGAACGGATACGCAGTATTTT
TRBV7-9,TRBJ2-2,-,-,CASSRSGGAAGELFF,TGTGCCAGCAGCCGCTCCGGGGGAGCGGCCGGGGAGCTGTTTTTT
TRBV4-2,TRBJ1-4,-,-,CASSQDSREKLFF,TGTGCCAGCAGCCAAGATAGCCGAGAAAAACTGTTTTTT
TRBV2,TRBJ2-4,TRBD1,-,CASRGTGGGQNIQYF,TGTGCCAGCAGAGGGACAGGGGGCGGCCAAAACATTCAGTACTTC
TRBV4-1,TRBJ2-5,TRBD1,-,CASTLTGGQGKETQYF,TGCGCCAGCACCTTAACTGGAGGACAGGGGAAAGAGACCCAGTACTTC
TRBV7-9,TRBJ2-3,-,-,CASSPPTWRGTTDTQYF,TGTGCCAGCAGCCCTCCTACTTGGCGGGGAACCACAGATACGCAGTATTTT
TRBV19,TRBJ1-1,TRBD1,-,CASSSDRETEAFF,TGTGCCAGTAGTTCGGACAGGGAGACTGAAGCTTTCTTT
TRBV5-1,TRBJ2-1,TRBD1,-,CASSTGQGRNEQFF,TGCGCCAGCAGCACGGGACAGGGACGCAATGAGCAGTTCTTC
TRBV7-9,TRBJ2-3,TRBD2,-,CASSFSGGAGTDTQYF,TGTGCCAGCAGCTTTAGCGGGGGAGCTGGCACAGATACGCAGTATTTT
TRBV7-2,TRBJ1-1,-,-,CASSLRGYGTEAFF,TGTGCCAGCAGTCTTAGGGGGTACGGCACTGAAGCTTTCTTT
TRBV12-3/TRBV12-4,TRBJ2-7,TRBD1,-,CASSPGQGYEQYF,TGTGCCAGCAGCCCAGGACAGGGTTACGAGCAGTACTTC
TRBV6-2/TRBV6-3,TRBJ1-5,TRBD1,-,CASSLGQASSQPQHF,TGTGCCAGCAGCCTGGGACAGGCGAGTTCCCAGCCCCAGCATTTT
TRBV4-2,TRBJ1-6,-,-,CASSQDLENSPLHF,TGTGCCAGCAGCCAAGATTTGGAGAATTCACCCCTCCACTTT
TRBV29-1,TRBJ1-5,TRBD1,-,CSVSLTGDSNQPQHF,TGCAGCGTCTCATTGACAGGGGATAGCAATCAGCCCCAGCATTTT
TRBV19,TRBJ2-1,-,-,CASSIWGDAYNEQFF,TGTGCCAGTAGTATATGGGGGGATGCCTACAATGAGCAGTTCTTC
TRBV18,TRBJ1-1,-,-,CASSSGEKGRAFF,TGTGCCAGCTCATCGGGCGAAAAGGGGCGAGCTTTCTTT
TRBV5-6,TRBJ2-2,-,-,CASSLHRTGELFF,TGTGCCAGCAGCTTGCACAGGACCGGGGAGCTGTTTTTT
TRBV14,TRBJ2-1,TRBD2,-,CASSQDRDYVNEQFF,TGTGCCAGCAGCCAAGATCGGGACTACGTCAATGAGCAGTTCTTC
TRBV4-3,TRBJ2-1,-,-,CASSQVLVVRSYNEQFF,TGCGCCAGCAGCCAAGTTCTGGTGGTCAGGTCATACAATGAGCAGTTCTTC
TRBV11-2,TRBJ1-2,-,-,CASSLDRTRGYTF,TGTGCCAGCAGCTTAGACCGGACAAGGGGCTACACCTTC
TRBV30,TRBJ2-2,-,-,CAWSGQGGGELFF,TGTGCCTGGAGTGGCCAGGGCGGCGGGGAGCTGTTTTTT
TRBV19,TRBJ1-2,-,-,CASSITDYGYTF,TGTGCCAGTAGTATTACAGACTATGGCTACACCTTC
TRBV2,TRBJ2-7,-,-,CAKTAADEQYF,TGTGCCAAGACCGCGGCGGACGAGCAGTACTTC